This is a list of T cell receptor beta chains from one sample in a study of Graves' ophthalmopathy and Graves' hyperthyroidism. TCRdb re-analysed the multiplex PCR reads in MiXCR, keeping a single row per CDR3 protein. The data contain some 360,000 distinct CDR3 sequences, roughly 17% of them singletons. The sample comprised peripheral blood. The source of these receptors is an adult woman with stable Graves' hyperthyroidism. CDR3s include the opening cysteine and the closing phenylalanine or tryptophan. Each record gives: D gene, V gene, J gene, clone size, CDR3 protein, CDR3 DNA. The D gene is left open where the match is weak. Expanded clones get a size class; other rows say once, few or many, or leave the size out.

d_call: NA
v_call: TRBV5-4
j_call: TRBJ1-1
clone_size: many
cdr3_aa: CASSKSLRVNTEAFF
cdr3_nt: TGTGCCAGCAGCAAAAGCTTGCGGGTGAACACTGAAGCTTTCTTT

d_call: TRBD2
v_call: TRBV20-1
j_call: TRBJ2-7
clone_size: many
cdr3_aa: CSAPLAGALSEQYF
cdr3_nt: TGCAGTGCTCCGCTAGCGGGGGCTTTGAGCGAGCAGTACTTC

d_call: NA
v_call: TRBV6-1
j_call: TRBJ1-1
clone_size: few
cdr3_aa: CASSGHADRINTEAFF
cdr3_nt: TGTGCCAGCAGCGGACATGCGGACAGAATTAACACTGAAGCTTTCTTT

d_call: NA
v_call: TRBV24-1
j_call: TRBJ2-7
clone_size: many
cdr3_aa: CATSDPRTNEQYF
cdr3_nt: TGTGCCACCAGTGACCCCAGGACTAACGAGCAGTACTTC

d_call: TRBD2
v_call: TRBV12-3/TRBV12-4
j_call: TRBJ2-5
clone_size: NA
cdr3_aa: CGSSLGGDQGTQYF
cdr3_nt: TGTGGCAGCAGTTTGGGAGGGGACCAAGGGACCCAGTACTTC

d_call: TRBD1
v_call: TRBV12-3/TRBV12-4
j_call: TRBJ2-2
clone_size: many
cdr3_aa: CASSRRGQRTGELFF
cdr3_nt: TGTGCCAGCAGTCGCCGGGGACAGAGGACCGGGGAGCTGTTTTTT

d_call: NA
v_call: TRBV28
j_call: TRBJ2-2
clone_size: many
cdr3_aa: CASTWGLNTGELFF
cdr3_nt: TGTGCCAGCACCTGGGGTTTAAACACCGGGGAGCTGTTTTTT

d_call: NA
v_call: TRBV12-3/TRBV12-4
j_call: TRBJ2-2
clone_size: many
cdr3_aa: CASKGTRNTGELFF
cdr3_nt: TGTGCAAGCAAGGGGACCCGGAACACCGGGGAGCTGTTTTTT

d_call: TRBD1
v_call: TRBV30
j_call: TRBJ1-6
clone_size: many
cdr3_aa: CAWSLRGTGVNSPLHF
cdr3_nt: TGTGCCTGGAGCCTAAGAGGGACAGGGGTGAATTCACCCCTCCACTTT

d_call: NA
v_call: TRBV28
j_call: TRBJ2-5
clone_size: many
cdr3_aa: CATSQGLKTQYF
cdr3_nt: TGTGCCACCTCCCAAGGGCTAAAGACCCAGTACTTC

d_call: TRBD1
v_call: TRBV7-2
j_call: TRBJ1-1
clone_size: many
cdr3_aa: CASSHNNRGRTEAFF
cdr3_nt: TGTGCCAGCAGCCATAACAACAGGGGCCGGACTGAAGCTTTCTTT

d_call: NA
v_call: TRBV18
j_call: TRBJ1-1
clone_size: few
cdr3_aa: CASSPPARNTEAFF
cdr3_nt: TGTGCCAGCTCACCTCCAGCCAGGAACACTGAAGCTTTCTTT

d_call: NA
v_call: TRBV28
j_call: TRBJ2-7
clone_size: many
cdr3_aa: CASSSPTLGEQYF
cdr3_nt: TGTGCCAGCAGTTCCCCGACCTTGGGCGAGCAGTACTTC

d_call: NA
v_call: TRBV28
j_call: TRBJ2-7
clone_size: many
cdr3_aa: CASSKGRNYEQYF
cdr3_nt: TGTGCCAGCAGTAAGGGGAGAAACTACGAGCAGTACTTC

d_call: NA
v_call: TRBV12-5
j_call: TRBJ2-7
clone_size: many
cdr3_aa: CASGLRGHEQYF
cdr3_nt: TGTGCTAGTGGTTTGAGGGGACACGAGCAGTACTTC

d_call: NA
v_call: TRBV27
j_call: TRBJ2-7
clone_size: many
cdr3_aa: CASSSPYEQYF
cdr3_nt: TGTGCCAGCAGTTCCCCCTACGAGCAGTACTTC

d_call: TRBD2
v_call: TRBV6-2/TRBV6-3
j_call: TRBJ2-5
clone_size: many
cdr3_aa: CASTLLATRQETQYF
cdr3_nt: TGTGCCAGCACCCTACTAGCGACGCGTCAAGAGACCCAGTACTTC

d_call: NA
v_call: TRBV18
j_call: TRBJ1-3
clone_size: few
cdr3_aa: CASSPRAFGDTIYF
cdr3_nt: TGTGCCAGCTCCCCCCGAGCTTTCGGGGACACCATATATTTT

d_call: NA
v_call: TRBV12-3/TRBV12-4
j_call: TRBJ1-1
clone_size: many
cdr3_aa: CASSLRNRVNAEAFF
cdr3_nt: TGTGCCAGCAGTTTAAGGAACAGGGTTAATGCTGAAGCTTTCTTT

d_call: NA
v_call: TRBV9
j_call: TRBJ1-6
clone_size: once
cdr3_aa: CASSVGGENSPLHF
cdr3_nt: TGTGCCAGCAGCGTAGGGGGGGAGAATTCACCCCTCCACTTT

d_call: TRBD2
v_call: TRBV20-1
j_call: TRBJ2-7
clone_size: NA
cdr3_aa: CSARVPTSGSYEQYF
cdr3_nt: TGCAGTGCTAGAGTACCAACTAGCGGATCCTACGAGCAGTACTTC

d_call: TRBD2
v_call: TRBV15
j_call: TRBJ2-7
clone_size: many
cdr3_aa: CATSRDRLAGGYEQYF
cdr3_nt: TGTGCCACCAGCAGAGATCGGCTAGCGGGAGGCTACGAGCAGTACTTC

d_call: NA
v_call: TRBV12-3/TRBV12-4
j_call: TRBJ1-2
clone_size: many
cdr3_aa: CASISLGGSYGYTF
cdr3_nt: TGTGCCAGCATCTCTCTAGGGGGGAGCTATGGCTACACCTTC

d_call: NA
v_call: TRBV12-3/TRBV12-4
j_call: TRBJ2-5
clone_size: many
cdr3_aa: CASSLVAEQETQYF
cdr3_nt: TGTGCCAGCAGTTTAGTCGCAGAACAAGAGACCCAGTACTTC

d_call: NA
v_call: TRBV2
j_call: TRBJ2-7
clone_size: NA
cdr3_aa: CASSEGEWEQYF
cdr3_nt: TGTGCCAGCAGTGAAGGGGAATGGGAGCAGTACTTC

d_call: NA
v_call: TRBV4-2
j_call: TRBJ2-1
clone_size: few
cdr3_aa: CASSQAPSSYNEQFF
cdr3_nt: TGTGCCAGCAGCCAAGCGCCGAGCTCCTACAATGAGCAGTTCTTC

d_call: TRBD2
v_call: TRBV20-1
j_call: TRBJ2-5
clone_size: many
cdr3_aa: CSARDHRTSGARGTQYF
cdr3_nt: TGCAGTGCTAGAGATCACAGGACTAGCGGAGCCCGGGGGACCCAGTACTTC

d_call: NA
v_call: TRBV15
j_call: TRBJ2-2
clone_size: few
cdr3_aa: CATSRDPAGNTGELFF
cdr3_nt: TGTGCCACCAGCAGAGATCCGGCTGGGAACACCGGGGAGCTGTTTTTT

d_call: NA
v_call: TRBV12-3/TRBV12-4
j_call: TRBJ1-2
clone_size: many
cdr3_aa: CASSLDSYYGYTF
cdr3_nt: TGTGCCAGCAGCCTGGACAGCTACTATGGCTACACCTTC

d_call: TRBD1
v_call: TRBV6-1
j_call: TRBJ2-7
clone_size: NA
cdr3_aa: CASSAGTGGSYEQYF
cdr3_nt: TGTGCCAGCAGTGCCGGGACAGGAGGCTCCTACGAGCAGTACTTC

d_call: TRBD2
v_call: TRBV5-1
j_call: TRBJ2-2
clone_size: NA
cdr3_aa: CASSTSASTGELFF
cdr3_nt: TGCGCCAGCAGTACTAGCGCCTCCACCGGGGAGCTGTTTTTT

d_call: NA
v_call: TRBV4-1
j_call: TRBJ2-7
clone_size: few
cdr3_aa: CASSQAVDLSYEQYF
cdr3_nt: TGCGCCAGCAGCCAAGCCGTGGACCTATCCTACGAGCAGTACTTC

d_call: TRBD2
v_call: TRBV28
j_call: TRBJ2-4
clone_size: NA
cdr3_aa: CASSSVSGGAKNIKYF
cdr3_nt: TGTGCCAGCAGTTCCGTTAGCGGGGGGGCCAAAAACATTAAGTACTTC

d_call: TRBD2
v_call: TRBV6-2/TRBV6-3
j_call: TRBJ2-2
clone_size: once
cdr3_aa: CASSYSGPQNTGELFF
cdr3_nt: TGTGCCAGCAGCTATAGCGGGCCGCAGAACACCGGGGAGCTGTTTTTT

d_call: NA
v_call: TRBV6-1
j_call: TRBJ2-2
clone_size: many
cdr3_aa: CASRNADGGLMNTGELFF
cdr3_nt: TGTGCCAGCAGGAATGCCGACGGGGGCTTAATGAACACCGGGGAGCTGTTTTTT

d_call: TRBD2
v_call: TRBV11-3
j_call: TRBJ2-2
clone_size: many
cdr3_aa: CASSLVRLAVNTGELFF
cdr3_nt: TGTGCCAGCAGCTTAGTACGTCTAGCGGTAAACACCGGGGAGCTGTTTTTT

d_call: NA
v_call: TRBV6-1
j_call: TRBJ1-5
clone_size: few
cdr3_aa: CASSAQGNQPQHF
cdr3_nt: TGTGCCAGCAGCGCCCAGGGGAATCAGCCCCAGCATTTT

d_call: NA
v_call: TRBV30
j_call: TRBJ2-4
clone_size: many
cdr3_aa: CAWQGLAKNIQYF
cdr3_nt: TGTGCCTGGCAGGGTTTAGCCAAAAACATTCAGTACTTC

d_call: TRBD1
v_call: TRBV5-5
j_call: TRBJ1-1
clone_size: NA
cdr3_aa: CASSVQGAATEAFF
cdr3_nt: TGTGCCAGCAGCGTACAGGGGGCGGCCACTGAAGCTTTCTTT

d_call: TRBD1
v_call: TRBV28
j_call: TRBJ1-6
clone_size: many
cdr3_aa: CASSLDRVDGGSPLHF
cdr3_nt: TGTGCCAGCAGTCTCGACAGGGTCGACGGGGGTTCACCCCTCCACTTT

d_call: NA
v_call: TRBV11-2
j_call: TRBJ1-5
clone_size: many
cdr3_aa: CASSFSQKDQPQHF
cdr3_nt: TGTGCCAGCAGCTTTTCACAGAAGGATCAGCCCCAGCATTTT

d_call: NA
v_call: TRBV28
j_call: TRBJ2-7
clone_size: NA
cdr3_aa: CASSFVDRVYEQYF
cdr3_nt: TGTGCCAGCAGTTTCGTGGACAGAGTATACGAGCAGTACTTC

d_call: NA
v_call: TRBV7-9
j_call: TRBJ2-5
clone_size: many
cdr3_aa: CASSLGTSRETQYF
cdr3_nt: TGTGCCAGCAGCTTAGGAACTAGCAGAGAGACCCAGTACTTC

d_call: TRBD2
v_call: TRBV10-3
j_call: TRBJ2-5
clone_size: NA
cdr3_aa: CAISETIAGGKETQYF
cdr3_nt: TGTGCCATCAGTGAAACAATAGCGGGAGGGAAGGAGACCCAGTACTTC

d_call: TRBD2
v_call: TRBV6-5
j_call: TRBJ2-7
clone_size: many
cdr3_aa: CASSYPVAGGPGEQYF
cdr3_nt: TGTGCCAGCAGTTACCCCGTAGCGGGAGGGCCTGGCGAGCAGTACTTC

d_call: TRBD2
v_call: TRBV28
j_call: TRBJ2-6
clone_size: many
cdr3_aa: CASSSYPGLAGRGANVLTF
cdr3_nt: TGTGCCAGCAGTTCCTACCCGGGACTAGCGGGAAGGGGGGCCAACGTCCTGACTTTC

d_call: NA
v_call: TRBV28
j_call: TRBJ1-1
clone_size: NA
cdr3_aa: CASSFGPAEAFF
cdr3_nt: TGTGCCAGCAGTTTCGGGCCGGCTGAAGCTTTCTTT